This T cell receptor beta chain was documented in a study of identical twins. In TCRdb, the 5' RACE reads were re-called with MiXCR into one record per CDR3 protein. The sample consists of 150,000 or so distinct CDR3 sequences, around 3.6% of them appearing once. There are many counts of this clonotype. What it recognizes is unknown. Germline V gives CDR1 LGHNA, CDR2 YNFKEQ. V lost 4 bases to trimming and J lost 8 bases; unmatched junction nucleotides: 15. The CDR3 covers 18 residues. Points from the study as a whole: Conclusions rested on cross-sectional statistics rather than following the same donors.

This clonotype was sampled from a man between 18 and 29 years old in good health. Source material: memory T cells sorted from blood. V is TRBV4-2 and J is TRBJ2-1; 12 nucleotides align to TRBD2. CDR3 DNA sequence: TGTGCCAGCAGCCGAGAGCTCATGACTAGCGGGAGCTTCGATGAGCAGTTCTTC. This codes for CASSRELMTSGSFDEQFF.